This TCR beta chain was profiled in a study of cytomegalovirus exposure and HLA in healthy donors. Germline V gene sequence: CDR1 KGHSH, CDR2 LQKENI. Germline trimming cut 3 bases from V and 8 bases from J; bases unmatched to any gene: 16. The CDR3 spans 16 residues. PCR involved 60 Vbeta and 13 Jbeta primers. Generated by immunoSEQ multiplex PCR, the TCRdb table keeps only in-frame clones and is missing some. Here the sample spans around 200,000 clones, 70% to 90% being singletons. Broader study findings: Later on, a genetic analysis was performed. It linked a missense variant in DCLRE1C with V- and J-gene trimming of TCR beta.

Points on this clone: Its antigen is as yet unknown.

The rearrangement uses TRBV18 and TRBJ2-7; 7 positions match TRBD2. The sample was PBMCs. The clonotype was recovered from a woman aged 45-59 years in good health and CMV-seronegative. The CDR3 nucleotides are TGTGCCAGCTCACCCCAAGCCGGGACTAACCTCAGGAAGCAGTACTTC. Protein: CASSPQAGTNLRKQYF.